This is a list of T cell receptor beta chains from one sample in a study of blood T cell repertoires in COVID-19. Profiled with immunoSEQ multiplex PCR; TCRdb holds only in-frame clones, not every one. The top ten hold roughly 5.7% of the sample, which has over 200,000 clones, 65% to 85% seen once. Sample: peripheral blood. The receptors originated from a man aged 80 or over with acute or convalescent COVID-19. Both conserved end residues are part of each CDR3. D genes are given only for firm matches. Where a row states a size, it is once, few, many or the class of an expanded clone; other rows omit it.

d_gene: TRBD2
j_gene: TRBJ2-3
v_gene: TRBV7-2
len: 16
abundance: once
CDR3nt: TGTGCCAGCAGCAAACCGGGACTAGCGAACGCAGATACGCAGTATTTT
CDR3aa: CASSKPGLANADTQYF

d_gene: TRBD2
j_gene: TRBJ2-5
v_gene: TRBV5-1
len: 15
abundance: .
CDR3nt: TGCGCCAGCAGCTTGGACGGGGAGGGACGGGAGACCCAGTACTTC
CDR3aa: CASSLDGEGRETQYF

d_gene: .
j_gene: TRBJ1-4
v_gene: TRBV5-1
len: 15
abundance: .
CDR3nt: TGCGCCAGCAGCTTGTTAGGGGGACCAGGTGAAAAACTGTTTTTT
CDR3aa: CASSLLGGPGEKLFF

d_gene: .
j_gene: TRBJ2-1
v_gene: TRBV18
len: 15
abundance: .
CDR3nt: TGTGCCAGCTCACCACCGATGGGGCCCTACAATGAGCAGTTCTTC
CDR3aa: CASSPPMGPYNEQFF

d_gene: TRBD1
j_gene: TRBJ2-7
v_gene: TRBV25-1
len: 17
abundance: .
CDR3nt: TGTGCCAGCAGTGAACAAGCCGGGACAGGCTTTTCCTACGAGCAGTACTTC
CDR3aa: CASSEQAGTGFSYEQYF

d_gene: TRBD1
j_gene: TRBJ1-4
v_gene: TRBV29-1
len: 12
abundance: .
CDR3nt: TGCAGCGTGGAAGACAGGGGCGAAAAACTGTTTTTT
CDR3aa: CSVEDRGEKLFF

d_gene: TRBD2
j_gene: TRBJ2-5
v_gene: TRBV5-1
len: 15
abundance: .
CDR3nt: TGCGCCAGCAGCTCGCTTAGCGGGGGCCAAGAGACCCAGTACTTC
CDR3aa: CASSSLSGGQETQYF

d_gene: TRBD1
j_gene: TRBJ1-4
v_gene: TRBV28
len: 15
abundance: once
CDR3nt: TGTGCCAGCAGTGCAGGGGGCTCAACTAATGAAAAACTGTTTTTT
CDR3aa: CASSAGGSTNEKLFF

d_gene: .
j_gene: TRBJ2-2
v_gene: TRBV5-1
len: 13
abundance: .
CDR3nt: TGCGCCAGCAGCATCCAGAACACCGGGGAGCTGTTTTTT
CDR3aa: CASSIQNTGELFF

d_gene: TRBD1
j_gene: TRBJ2-7
v_gene: TRBV12-5
len: 16
abundance: .
CDR3nt: TGTGCTAGTGGTTTGTACCCCCGGGGACAGGGGAGCGAGCAGTACTTC
CDR3aa: CASGLYPRGQGSEQYF

d_gene: TRBD1
j_gene: TRBJ2-7
v_gene: TRBV5-1
len: 16
abundance: few
CDR3nt: TGCGCCAGCAGCTTGGCAGGGGGCGTTACCTCCTACGAGCAGTACTTC
CDR3aa: CASSLAGGVTSYEQYF

d_gene: TRBD1
j_gene: TRBJ1-2
v_gene: TRBV27
len: 15
abundance: .
CDR3nt: TGTGCCAGCAGTTTAGGGACAGGGACTAACTATGGCTACACCTTC
CDR3aa: CASSLGTGTNYGYTF

d_gene: TRBD1
j_gene: TRBJ2-7
v_gene: TRBV6-2/TRBV6-3
len: 16
abundance: .
CDR3nt: TGTGCCAGCAGTCCCGCCCGGACAGGGTCACCGTTCGAGCAGTACTTC
CDR3aa: CASSPARTGSPFEQYF

d_gene: TRBD1
j_gene: TRBJ2-7
v_gene: TRBV5-1
len: 14
abundance: .
CDR3nt: TGCGCCAGCAGCGGTCCGGACAGGGCGGGCGAGCAGTACTTC
CDR3aa: CASSGPDRAGEQYF

d_gene: .
j_gene: TRBJ2-2
v_gene: TRBV2
len: 15
abundance: .
CDR3nt: TGTGCCAGCAGTGTTGTCGCCAGGGGACCCGGGGAGCTGTTTTTT
CDR3aa: CASSVVARGPGELFF

d_gene: .
j_gene: TRBJ2-1
v_gene: TRBV7-2
len: 13
abundance: .
CDR3nt: TGTGCCAGCAGCTTAGGGGCCCTCAATGAGCAGTTCTTC
CDR3aa: CASSLGALNEQFF

d_gene: .
j_gene: TRBJ1-1
v_gene: TRBV30
len: 14
abundance: .
CDR3nt: TGTGCCTGGAGATCGTGGCAGGATAACACTGAAGCTTTCTTT
CDR3aa: CAWRSWQDNTEAFF

d_gene: TRBD1
j_gene: TRBJ1-1
v_gene: TRBV5-6
len: 16
abundance: .
CDR3nt: TGTGCCAGCAGCATTAGGACAGGGACCTCAAACACTGAAGCTTTCTTT
CDR3aa: CASSIRTGTSNTEAFF

d_gene: .
j_gene: TRBJ1-2
v_gene: TRBV30
len: 14
abundance: .
CDR3nt: TGTGCCTGGAGCAGAGGATGGGTCTCGGGTGGCTACACCTTC
CDR3aa: CAWSRGWVSGGYTF

d_gene: TRBD1
j_gene: TRBJ1-5
v_gene: TRBV9
len: 15
abundance: few
CDR3nt: TGTGCCAGCAGCGAATACAGGGGCGTCGGGCAGCCCCAGCATTTT
CDR3aa: CASSEYRGVGQPQHF

d_gene: .
j_gene: TRBJ2-5
v_gene: TRBV5-1
len: 14
abundance: .
CDR3nt: TGCGCCAGCAGCTTGGTACAGGACCAAGAGACCCAGTACTTC
CDR3aa: CASSLVQDQETQYF

d_gene: .
j_gene: TRBJ2-1
v_gene: TRBV27
len: 16
abundance: .
CDR3nt: TGTGCCAGCAGCCTTACTAGTTTAAGCTCCTACAATGAGCAGTTCTTC
CDR3aa: CASSLTSLSSYNEQFF

d_gene: TRBD2
j_gene: TRBJ2-7
v_gene: TRBV19
len: 17
abundance: .
CDR3nt: TGTGCCAGTAGTATATCCTCGGGACTAGCGTTCCCCTACGAGCAGTACTTC
CDR3aa: CASSISSGLAFPYEQYF

d_gene: TRBD1
j_gene: TRBJ1-1
v_gene: TRBV7-9
len: 16
abundance: .
CDR3nt: TGTGCCAGCAGCCGACCCCAGGGGGCCTTGAACACTGAAGCTTTCTTT
CDR3aa: CASSRPQGALNTEAFF

d_gene: .
j_gene: TRBJ2-7
v_gene: TRBV11-2
len: 14
abundance: .
CDR3nt: TGTGCCAGCAGCTCTCCGGGACAATACTACGAGCAGTACTTC
CDR3aa: CASSSPGQYYEQYF

d_gene: .
j_gene: TRBJ1-1
v_gene: TRBV7-9
len: 14
abundance: once
CDR3nt: TGTGCCAGCAGCTCAGACAGGAGGAACACTGAAGCTTTCTTT
CDR3aa: CASSSDRRNTEAFF

d_gene: .
j_gene: TRBJ1-2
v_gene: TRBV28
len: 12
abundance: .
CDR3nt: TGTGCCAGCAGCCCCTCAGGCTATGGCTACACCTTC
CDR3aa: CASSPSGYGYTF

d_gene: .
j_gene: TRBJ2-5
v_gene: TRBV11-2
len: 15
abundance: .
CDR3nt: TGTGCCAGCAGCTTAAACAGGGTCACCGGGGAGACCCAGTACTTC
CDR3aa: CASSLNRVTGETQYF

d_gene: TRBD1
j_gene: TRBJ1-2
v_gene: TRBV5-1
len: 15
abundance: .
CDR3nt: TGCGCCAGCAGCTCAGGACAGGATGGTAGCGACGGCTACACCTTC
CDR3aa: CASSSGQDGSDGYTF

d_gene: .
j_gene: TRBJ2-7
v_gene: TRBV28
len: 15
abundance: .
CDR3nt: TGTGCCAGCAGTCCACCGGGGGTTTCGTCCTACGAGCAGTACTTC
CDR3aa: CASSPPGVSSYEQYF

d_gene: TRBD2
j_gene: TRBJ2-7
v_gene: TRBV28
len: 15
abundance: .
CDR3nt: TGTGCCAGCAGTTTATCAGGGACTACCTCCTACGAGCAGTACTTC
CDR3aa: CASSLSGTTSYEQYF

d_gene: TRBD1
j_gene: TRBJ1-2
v_gene: TRBV18
len: 15
abundance: .
CDR3nt: TGTGCCAGCTCACCAGTGACAGGGGAGATATATGGCTACACCTTC
CDR3aa: CASSPVTGEIYGYTF

d_gene: TRBD1
j_gene: TRBJ1-1
v_gene: TRBV18
len: 16
abundance: .
CDR3nt: TGTGCCAGCTCCCCGGGACAGGGGATCCCGAGCACTGAAGCTTTCTTT
CDR3aa: CASSPGQGIPSTEAFF

d_gene: .
j_gene: TRBJ1-6
v_gene: TRBV5-1
len: 16
abundance: few
CDR3nt: TGCGCCAGCAGCTTAATCCGGAGCTCCTATAATTCACCCCTCCACTTT
CDR3aa: CASSLIRSSYNSPLHF

d_gene: .
j_gene: TRBJ1-1
v_gene: TRBV29-1
len: 14
abundance: .
CDR3nt: TGCAGCGTTGAGGCCCGAGGTTCGGACACTGAAGCTTTCTTT
CDR3aa: CSVEARGSDTEAFF

d_gene: TRBD2
j_gene: TRBJ2-5
v_gene: TRBV5-1
len: 15
abundance: few
CDR3nt: TGCGCCAGCAAAAAAGTTAGCGGGGCACAAGAGACCCAGTACTTC
CDR3aa: CASKKVSGAQETQYF

d_gene: .
j_gene: TRBJ1-5
v_gene: TRBV27
len: 15
abundance: .
CDR3nt: TGTGCCAGCCCACCGGAGGGGCTTGGGGATCAGCCCCAGCATTTT
CDR3aa: CASPPEGLGDQPQHF

d_gene: TRBD2
j_gene: TRBJ2-1
v_gene: TRBV10-1
len: 14
abundance: few
CDR3nt: TGCGCCAGCAGCGGACTAGCGGGGGACAATGAGCAGTTCTTC
CDR3aa: CASSGLAGDNEQFF

d_gene: TRBD2
j_gene: TRBJ2-7
v_gene: TRBV6-6
len: 14
abundance: once
CDR3nt: TGTGCCAGCAGAAGGACTAGCGGGAGCTACGAGCAGTACTTC
CDR3aa: CASRRTSGSYEQYF

d_gene: .
j_gene: TRBJ1-3
v_gene: TRBV27
len: 14
abundance: few
CDR3nt: TGTGCCAGCAGTTTAGCGGCCTCTGGAAACACCATATATTTT
CDR3aa: CASSLAASGNTIYF

d_gene: .
j_gene: TRBJ1-2
v_gene: TRBV6-2/TRBV6-3
len: 13
abundance: .
CDR3nt: TGTGCCAGCAGTCAAACACGAAACTATGGCTACACCTTC
CDR3aa: CASSQTRNYGYTF

d_gene: .
j_gene: TRBJ2-1
v_gene: TRBV10-3
len: 13
abundance: .
CDR3nt: TGTGCCGGAAGGGCGCAGGGTGACAATGAGCAGTTCTTC
CDR3aa: CAGRAQGDNEQFF

d_gene: .
j_gene: TRBJ1-1
v_gene: TRBV19
len: 14
abundance: .
CDR3nt: TGTGCCAGTAGTATAGGGCCAGGTTCCACTGAAGCTTTCTTT
CDR3aa: CASSIGPGSTEAFF

d_gene: .
j_gene: TRBJ2-3
v_gene: TRBV7-6
len: 17
abundance: .
CDR3nt: TGTGCCAGCAGCCCAATTCCAGCGGCTAGCGTTACAGATACGCAGTATTTT
CDR3aa: CASSPIPAASVTDTQYF

d_gene: TRBD2
j_gene: TRBJ2-7
v_gene: TRBV2
len: 15
abundance: .
CDR3nt: TGTGCCAGCAGACTTCAGACTAGCGGGGTCTACGAGCAGTACTTC
CDR3aa: CASRLQTSGVYEQYF

d_gene: .
j_gene: TRBJ2-1
v_gene: TRBV28
len: 15
abundance: few
CDR3nt: TGTGCCAGCAGTTCGAGAAAGGGGGCGGGGAATGAGCAGTTCTTC
CDR3aa: CASSSRKGAGNEQFF

d_gene: TRBD1
j_gene: TRBJ2-3
v_gene: TRBV2
len: 15
abundance: .
CDR3nt: TGTGCCAGCAGTGACAGGGGGCTTAGCACAGATACGCAGTATTTT
CDR3aa: CASSDRGLSTDTQYF

d_gene: .
j_gene: TRBJ1-3
v_gene: TRBV18
len: 16
abundance: .
CDR3nt: TGTGCCAGCTCAGTCTACAGGGACCCCTCTGGAAACACCATATATTTT
CDR3aa: CASSVYRDPSGNTIYF

d_gene: .
j_gene: TRBJ1-1
v_gene: TRBV30
len: 13
abundance: few
CDR3nt: TGTGCCTGGAGTCGACAGGTCCGGACTGAAGCTTTCTTT
CDR3aa: CAWSRQVRTEAFF